Below are 20 T cell receptor beta chains sequenced from a single sample in a study of beta chain features in type 1 diabetes. Study-wide points: All four CD4+ subsets of Type 1 diabetes patients contained TCRB CDR3s that were moderately but significantly shorter.

Their specific antigens are unknown. Sequenced material consisted of expressed TCRB transcripts (all of the isolated RNA was reverse transcribed). The assay was immunoSEQ multiplex PCR, and TCRdb's table has in-frame clones only and misses some. The table lists around 310,000 clones, around an eighth of them singletons, with roughly 0.016% in the top ten. Sequencing was carried out using naive CD4+ T cells from blood. The source is a woman under 30 with type 1 diabetes.

This clone was seen a few times. The V and J genes are TRBV5-4 and TRBJ2-5; 7 bases are shared with TRBD2. CDR1 is SGHNT, CDR2 YYREEE, per germline (reference sequence). The CDR3 is 16 residues long. The V gene end was trimmed by 4 bases and the J gene end by 4 bases; junction bases not matched to a gene: 13. Here the CDR3 reads CASSRSLSGGVETQYF. CDR3 nucleotides: TGTGCCAGCAGCCGTAGCTTGTCGGGAGGTGTAGAGACCCAGTACTTC.

The J gene is TRBJ2-1, the V gene TRBV5-4; 8 bases are shared with TRBD2. Germline assignment: CDR1 SGHNT and CDR2 YYREEE (reference sequence). There are 15 residues in the CDR3. V was clipped by 5 bases and J by 5 bases; unmatched bases: 9. The CDR3 sequence: CASRPAAGGHNEQFF. The CDR3 bases are TGTGCCAGCAGGCCTGCGGCGGGAGGTCACAATGAGCAGTTCTTC. The full variable domain, its missing parts supplied by reference TRBV5-4 and TRBJ2-1, is ETGVTQSPTHLIKTRGQQVTLRCSSQSGHNTVSWYQQALGQGPQFIFQYYREEENGRGNFPPRFSGLQFPNYSSELNVNALELDDSALYLCASRPAAGGHNEQFFGPGTRLTVL.

This clone was detected a few times. V and J are TRBV7-9 and TRBJ2-3; TRBD2 aligns across 10 bases. CDR3 length: 18 residues. V gave up 1 base and J gave up 2 bases; unmatched junction bases: 9. Germline CDR1 is SEHNR and CDR2 is FQNEAQ (reference sequence). The CDR3 reads CASSLVLAGGTNTDTQYF. The DNA for the CDR3 is TGTGCCAGCAGCTTAGTTTTAGCGGGAGGAACAAACACAGATACGCAGTATTTT. Drawing the rest from reference TRBV7-9 and TRBJ2-3, the complete variable domain is DTGVSQNPRHKITKRGQNVTFRCDPISEHNRLYWYRQTLGQGPEFLTYFQNEAQLEKSRLLSDRFSAERPKGSFSTLEIQRTEQGDSAMYLCASSLVLAGGTNTDTQYFGPGTRLTVL.

The count of this clone is one. CDR3 in DNA: TGTGCCAGCAGCTTAGGTCCTAGCGGCAATACCTACAATGAGCAGTTCTTC. Translating gives CASSLGPSGNTYNEQFF. This chain connects TRBV7-2 to TRBJ2-1; 7 bases line up with TRBD2. Germline trimming cut 1 base from V and 2 bases from J; bases unmatched to any gene: 8. CDR3 length: 17 residues. CDR1 is SGHTA, CDR2 FQGNSA, per germline.

This clone was seen only a few times. The chain has TRBV28 and TRBJ2-7; 8 bases line up with TRBD1. Germline V gene data show CDR1 as MDHEN and CDR2 as SYDVKM. V gave up 5 bases and J gave up 2 bases; unmatched junction bases: 11. This CDR3 has 16 amino acids. CDR3 DNA sequence: TGTGCCAGCAGTCATCAAGGGTGGACAGGGACCTACGAGCAGTACTTC. This codes for CASSHQGWTGTYEQYF.

A few counts support this clone. The chain combines TRBV28 with TRBJ1-1, with TRBD1 matching 8 bases. Germline CDR1 MDHEN, CDR2 SYDVKM. The CDR3 has 15 residues. The V and J ends lost 8 bases and 5 bases, in that order; junction bases with no gene match: 13. Here the CDR3 DNA reads TGTGCCAGCTCCCGCGGGAGACAGGGGAATACTGAAGCTTTCTTT. Its translation is CASSRGRQGNTEAFF.

In its sample, this clone was seen a few times. The rearrangement joins TRBV29-1 to TRBJ2-3, with TRBD2 matching over 8 bases. Trimming took 7 bases from V and 6 from J; bases not matched to a gene: 9. Germline V gene lookup returns CDR1 SQVTM and CDR2 ANQGSEA. The CDR3 spans 13 residues. The CDR3 reads CSAPREGGDTQYF. CDR3 in DNA: TGCAGCGCCCCCCGGGAGGGGGGGGATACGCAGTATTTT.

The genes are TRBV15 and TRBJ2-3; 13 nucleotides match TRBD2. Per germline, CDR1 LNHNV and CDR2 YYDKDF (reference sequence). The CDR3 is 16 residues long. J lost 6 bases, V lost 3 bases, and 6 bases had no gene match. In DNA form, the CDR3 reads TGTGCCACCAGCAGCGGTGGGACTAGCGGGACTGATACGCAGTATTTT. Translation gives CATSSGGTSGTDTQYF.

This chain joins TRBV5-1 and TRBJ2-5, with 7 bases fitting TRBD2. Germline CDR1 and CDR2: SGHRS and YFSETQ. CDR3 length: 17 residues. V was pared by 4 bases and J by 5 bases, with 17 bases of the junction left unmatched. The CDR3 DNA reads TGCGCCAGCAGCATATTACCCCTGGCGGGAGCGGTTGAGACCCAGTACTTC. Translation gives CASSILPLAGAVETQYF.

The gene calls are TRBV6-5 and TRBJ1-2; perhaps TRBD1 as D (5 bases). CDR3 length: 13 residues. Looked up from germline, CDR1 is MNHEY and CDR2 is SVGAGI. Trimming removed 6 bases from V and 7 bases from J, with 15 bases in between. CDR3 sequence reads: CASSGGGSGGYTF. Written as DNA, the CDR3 is TGTGCCAGCAGCGGGGGAGGAAGTGGTGGCTACACCTTC.

This clone was seen a few times. The chain uses TRBV28 and TRBJ1-5; a possible D gene is TRBD1 (5 bases). The CDR3 is 12 amino acids. Germline assignment: CDR1 MDHEN and CDR2 SYDVKM. V shed 7 bases and J shed 4 bases, with 8 bases lying between them. The CDR3: CASTSGNQPQHF. The CDR3 coding sequence is TGTGCCAGCACTTCAGGGAATCAGCCCCAGCATTTT.

This clone was picked up a small number of times. The chain is built from TRBV14 and TRBJ2-3; D gene unclear. CDR1 is SGHDN and CDR2 is FVKESK in the germline V gene. This CDR3 region has 16 residues. Trimming removed 5 bases at V and 2 bases at J, with 17 bases between. The CDR3 reads CASSRGVRTNTDTQYF. The CDR3 DNA is TGTGCCAGCAGCAGAGGAGTTCGAACTAACACAGATACGCAGTATTTT. Based on the CDR3 plus reference TRBV14 and TRBJ2-3, the full variable domain is EAGVTQFPSHSVIEKGQTVTLRCDPISGHDNLYWYRRVMGKEIKFLLHFVKESKQDESGMPNNRFLAERTGGTYSTLKVQPAELEDSGVYFCASSRGVRTNTDTQYFGPGTRLTVL.

This clone has just a few counts. V is TRBV7-9 and J is TRBJ2-7; D unresolved. Germline V gene data show CDR1 as SEHNR and CDR2 as FQNEAQ (reference sequence). V lost 5 bases and J lost 0, with 5 bases in between. The CDR3 length is 12 residues. This CDR3 is CASSLSSYEQYF. The CDR3 DNA reads TGTGCCAGCAGCCTCAGCTCCTACGAGCAGTACTTC.

V gene TRBV27 combines with J gene TRBJ2-7; 10 positions agree with TRBD2. The CDR3 contains 14 residues. CDR1 is MNHEY, CDR2 SMNVEV, per germline (reference sequence). Trimming at V came to 5 bases and at J to 2 bases, leaving 3 bases not matched to a gene. Here the CDR3 reads CASSLAGVTYEQYF. The CDR3 DNA is TGTGCCAGCAGTCTAGCGGGAGTTACCTACGAGCAGTACTTC.

Concerning this clone: Its ends do not fully match the called genes, so a read error is possible. The J gene is TRBJ2-7, the V gene TRBV28; the match to TRBD2 covers 9 bases. The CDR3 is made up of 15 amino acids. CDR1 is MDHEN and CDR2 is SYDVKM in the germline V gene. Written as DNA, the CDR3 is TGTGCCAGCAGTTCAGGACTAGCGATCTCCAACGAGCAGTACTTC. Its protein product is CASSSGLAISNEQYF.

The chain has TRBV18 and TRBJ1-1; possible D gene TRBD1, 6 bases. The CDR3 is 14 amino acids. The V gene's germline CDR1 is KGHSH and CDR2 LQKENI. Between the trimmed V and J ends, which lost 6 bases and 3 bases, there was a span of 14 bases. CDR3 residues: CASSMVQGHTEAFF. In DNA form, the CDR3 reads TGTGCCAGCTCCATGGTACAGGGTCACACTGAAGCTTTCTTT.

In this sample, this clone turned up a few times. This chain uses TRBV5-4 with TRBJ2-3; 14 bases are a match to TRBD2. The V gene end was trimmed by 3 bases and the J gene end by 0 bases; junction bases not matched to a gene: 3. This CDR3 region has 17 residues. The V gene's germline CDR1 is SGHNT and CDR2 YYREEE (reference sequence). The CDR3 DNA follows: TGTGCCAGCAGCTCGAGACTAGCGGGAGGGAGCACAGATACGCAGTATTTT. Protein product: CASSSRLAGGSTDTQYF.

The rearrangement joins TRBV2 to TRBJ2-7, with 9 bases that match TRBD1. V was pared by 6 bases and J by 2 bases, with 5 bases of the junction left unmatched. This CDR3 region has 14 residues. Germline V gene lookup returns CDR1 SNHLY and CDR2 FYNNEI. The DNA for the CDR3 is TGTGCCAGCAGGGCACAGGGGGCAGCCTACGAGCAGTACTTC. Protein sequence: CASRAQGAAYEQYF.

The rearrangement joins TRBV25-1 to TRBJ2-1; D is perhaps TRBD1 (5 bases). This CDR3 spans 15 amino acids. Trimming removed 1 base at V and 8 bases at J, with 15 bases between. Per the germline V gene, CDR1 is MGHDK and CDR2 is SYGVNS. The CDR3: CASSEWAGRFDEQFF. CDR3 bases: TGTGCCAGCAGTGAATGGGCAGGGCGGTTTGATGAGCAGTTCTTC.

The chain has TRBV10-3 and TRBJ1-2; D gene ambiguous. V lost 6 bases and J 6 bases, leaving 14 bases between the germline ends. CDR3 length: 13 residues. Germline-derived CDR1 and CDR2 are ENHRY and SYGVKD. CDR3 protein: CAISPSEYDGYTF. The CDR3 DNA follows: TGTGCCATCAGCCCTAGCGAATATGATGGCTACACCTTC.